The rows below give T cell receptor beta chains drawn from one sample of a study of tumor-infiltrating lymphocytes in primary liver carcinoma. TCRdb fed the multiplex PCR reads into MiXCR, producing one record per CDR3 protein. Among about 320,000 distinct CDR3 sequences listed, approximately 58% were seen once. Sequenced material: peripheral blood. These receptors were obtained from a woman in her 30s with primary liver carcinoma and hepatitis B virus infection. The CDR3 runs from the conserved cysteine through the conserved F or W. D genes are given only for firm matches. Rows give clone size only sometimes, using once, few, many, or a class for an expanded clone.

abundance | j_gene | v_gene | d_gene | CDR3nt | CDR3aa
many | TRBJ2-3 | TRBV6-5 | . | TGTGCCAGCACCCCGTACCCACTAGCCCCAACGCAGTATTTT | CASTPYPLAPTQYF
. | TRBJ2-3 | TRBV6-5 | TRBD2 | TGTGCCAGCAGTCCGCGGGAGGGCCAGGCAGATACGCAGTATTTT | CASSPREGQADTQYF
. | TRBJ1-1 | TRBV11-2 | . | TGTGCCAGCAGCTTCCATCCCACTGAAGCTTTCTTT | CASSFHPTEAFF
. | TRBJ2-7 | TRBV12-3/TRBV12-4 | . | TGTGTCAGCAGTTTAGCCGGATCCTACGAGCAGTACTTC | CVSSLAGSYEQYF
. | TRBJ2-1 | TRBV5-6 | . | TGTGCCAGCAGCTTGTCTGGTTGGTTGAAGCAGTTCTTC | CASSLSGWLKQFF
many | TRBJ1-5 | TRBV6-1 | . | TGTGCCAGCCAGGAATTGGGTAATCAGCCCCAGCATTTT | CASQELGNQPQHF
many | TRBJ2-1 | TRBV29-1 | TRBD2 | TGCAGCGTTGTGCCTAGCGGGCTCAATGAGCAGTTCTTC | CSVVPSGLNEQFF
. | TRBJ2-1 | TRBV11-2 | . | TGTGCCACCGCAAGTTCGGACGACCCTCACGATGAGCAGTTTTTC | CATASSDDPHDEQFF
. | TRBJ1-1 | TRBV7-9 | . | TGTGCCAGCAGCGCCAGGGGAGCTGAAGCTTTCTTT | CASSARGAEAFF
once | TRBJ1-5 | TRBV20-1 | . | TGCAGTGCTAGTGGGGGGCTGGGGAGCAATCAGCCCCAGCATTTT | CSASGGLGSNQPQHF
. | TRBJ1-4 | TRBV10-3 | . | TGTGCCATCAGGGTACAGCAAAATGAAAAACTGTTTTTT | CAIRVQQNEKLFF
. | TRBJ1-2 | TRBV6-1 | . | TGTGCCAGCAGTGAAAAAATCGAGACATATGGTGGCTACACCTTC | CASSEKIETYGGYTF
. | TRBJ2-7 | TRBV11-2 | . | TGTGCCAGCAGCTCATCCCGGGTTAGATACGAGCGGTACTTC | CASSSSRVRYERYF
once | TRBJ2-4 | TRBV6-1 | . | TGTGCCAGTAGGATATGGGACATTCAGTACTTC | CASRIWDIQYF